The 8 T cell receptor beta chains below all came from one sample that was sequenced in a study of Ad26.COV2.S vaccination and SARS-CoV-2 variants. Profiling relied on immunoSEQ multiplex PCR, and the TCRdb table lists in-frame clones only, not all of them. The sample contains roughly 92,000 clones, approximately 77% of which appear only once. Specimen: peripheral blood, collected after recovery from COVID-19. These receptor sequences come from a human donor who had recovered from COVID-19.

The CDR3 sequence: CASSLRRNGGGIIQPQHF. Here the CDR3 DNA reads TGTGCCAGCAGCTTGAGAAGGAATGGAGGGGGTATTATTCAGCCCCAGCATTTT. The chain links TRBV5-6 to TRBJ1-5, with a possible D match to TRBD1 (6 bases). The CDR3 contains 18 residues. Trimming took off 1 base at V and 6 bases at J, with 23 bases between the two ends. CDR1 is SGHDT, CDR2 YYEEEE, per germline.

This clone appeared a single time. The chain recombines TRBV5-1 with TRBJ2-1; the D gene is possibly TRBD2 (5 bases). Germline V gene sequence: CDR1 SGHRS, CDR2 YFSETQ. This CDR3 comprises 15 residues. V was clipped by 0 bases and J by 8 bases, with 15 bases between them. CDR3 in amino acids: CASSLGRLNSDEQFF. Here the CDR3 DNA reads TGCGCCAGCAGCTTGGGACGACTAAACTCGGATGAGCAGTTCTTC.

This clone appeared a single time. The chain employs TRBV18 and TRBJ1-4, with 7 bases that match TRBD1. The V gene end was trimmed by 3 bases and the J gene end by 7 bases; junction bases not matched to a gene: 8. The CDR3 runs 15 residues. From germline, CDR1 is KGHSH and CDR2 LQKENI. The CDR3 sequence: CASSPEGPGGEKLFF. The CDR3 nucleotides read TGTGCCAGCTCACCGGAAGGGCCAGGGGGTGAAAAACTGTTTTTT.

The genes are TRBV7-9 and TRBJ1-5, with D possibly TRBD1 on 5 matching bases. The CDR3 totals 17 residues. The germline V and J ends were trimmed by 4 bases and 1 base, with 17 bases remaining between them. The germline V gene has CDR1 SEHNR and CDR2 FQNEAQ (reference sequence). For the CDR3, the DNA is TGTGCCAGCAGCTACTGGGGGGGGAGTGGAAGCAATCAGCCCCAGCATTTT. This sequence encodes CASSYWGGSGSNQPQHF.

This clone came up a few times. V and J are TRBV5-4 and TRBJ2-1; 13 nucleotides agree with TRBD2. Trimming at V came to 5 bases and at J to 7 bases, leaving 6 bases not matched to a gene. Germline assignment: CDR1 SGHNT and CDR2 YYREEE (reference sequence). CDR3 size: 15 residues. The CDR3, as DNA: TGTGCCAGCAGATTACTAGCGGGAGGGCCGAATGAGCAGTTCTTC. This encodes CASRLLAGGPNEQFF. The full variable domain, in which reference TRBV5-4 and TRBJ2-1 provide the parts outside the CDR3, is ETGVTQSPTHLIKTRGQQVTLRCSSQSGHNTVSWYQQALGQGPQFIFQYYREEENGRGNFPPRFSGLQFPNYSSELNVNALELDDSALYLCASRLLAGGPNEQFFGPGTRLTVL.

The chain combines TRBV9 with TRBJ1-6; the D is unclear. The CDR3 totals 16 residues. The germline CDR1 and CDR2 sequences are SGDLS and YYNGEE. V shed 2 bases and J shed 6 bases, with 15 bases lying between them. The CDR3 nucleotides read TGTGCCAGCAGCGTTGCTGGTGGCGATCGTAATTCACCCCTCCACTTT. Its translation is CASSVAGGDRNSPLHF.

The rearrangement links TRBV9 to TRBJ2-1, with D hard to call. This CDR3 contains 12 residues. Looked up from germline, CDR1 is SGDLS and CDR2 is YYNGEE. Trimming removed 4 bases from V and 6 bases from J, with 8 bases in between. CDR3 in amino acids: CASSTPSNEQFF. As DNA, the CDR3 is TGTGCCAGCAGCACTCCCTCCAATGAGCAGTTCTTC.

This clone was seen once. The gene calls are TRBV28 and TRBJ1-2; D unresolved. The length of the CDR3 is 12 residues. Trimming took 5 bases from V and 11 from J, leaving 15 bases between them. From germline, CDR1 is MDHEN and CDR2 SYDVKM. This CDR3 is CASSPLSRGYTF. The CDR3 region has the DNA TGTGCCAGCAGTCCCCTCAGCCGTGGGTACACCTTC.